This T cell receptor (beta chain) emerged from a study of CD8+ T cells in alopecia areata. As for treatment: oral pan-JAK inhibitor, 5-10 mg twice daily. Peripheral blood samples and lesional scalp punch biopsies were obtained from alopecia areata patients. Study-wide results and caveats: Compared with mice, patients displayed less clear TCR sharing, possibly for HLA-related reasons. In scalp and blood, many expanded lesional clones persisted during tofacitinib.

As concerns this clone: Its cognate antigen is unknown.

It was cDNA, reverse transcribed from extracted RNA, that served as the sequencing template. Clones were read by immunoSEQ multiplex PCR, and TCRdb kept only the in-frame ones, dropping some. Of roughly 120,000 clones in the sample, approximately 59% were seen once. This TCR was sampled from a human donor with alopecia areata. Here the sequenced sample was CD8+ T cells sorted from blood, taken at week 4, from a patient treated with tofacitinib.

Written as DNA, the CDR3 is TGCAGCATCTCGGGACATACGGTCCAAGGTGAAAAACTGTTTTTT. This codes for CSISGHTVQGEKLFF. V is TRBV29-1 and J is TRBJ1-4; the D gene is possibly TRBD1 (6 bases). Germline-derived CDR1 and CDR2 are SQVTM and ANQGSEA. V was shortened by 8 bases and J by 7 bases, with 23 bases between the two germline ends. The CDR3 totals 15 residues.